Listed below are T cell receptor beta chains from one sample, sequenced in a study of blood T cell repertoires in COVID-19. The repertoire was sequenced with immunoSEQ multiplex PCR; TCRdb's copy has only in-frame clones and lacks some. The data contain around 170,000 clones, approximately 80% of them singletons. The sequenced sample consisted of PBMCs or T cells enriched from blood (not recorded which). The source is a man aged 60 to 69 who had been exposed to COVID-19. CDR3s include the opening cysteine and the closing phenylalanine or tryptophan. The order of the fields is V gene, J gene, CDR3 protein.

V gene: TRBV6-5
J gene: TRBJ2-5
CDR3 protein: CASGEETQYF

V gene: TRBV12-3/TRBV12-4
J gene: TRBJ1-1
CDR3 protein: CASTGNPSRAFF

V gene: TRBV27
J gene: TRBJ2-7
CDR3 protein: CAHLPRDGYEQYF

V gene: TRBV4-2
J gene: TRBJ2-1
CDR3 protein: CASSEVAGGVINEQFF

V gene: TRBV11-3
J gene: TRBJ2-1
CDR3 protein: CASSPDRGLNEQFF

V gene: TRBV29-1
J gene: TRBJ2-7
CDR3 protein: CSVRGPRGGYEQYF

V gene: TRBV28
J gene: TRBJ1-5
CDR3 protein: CASNWRGASNQPQHF

V gene: TRBV28
J gene: TRBJ2-5
CDR3 protein: CASSLDRVMETQYF

V gene: TRBV10-3
J gene: TRBJ2-7
CDR3 protein: CAITEGQAISYEQYF

V gene: TRBV7-2
J gene: TRBJ2-7
CDR3 protein: CASSPRRDLGGEQYF

V gene: TRBV30
J gene: TRBJ1-4
CDR3 protein: CAFRGPHREKLFF

V gene: TRBV30
J gene: TRBJ1-1
CDR3 protein: CAWSPGTLVAFF

V gene: TRBV11-3
J gene: TRBJ2-1
CDR3 protein: CASSLRLAGGNNEQFF

V gene: TRBV6-5
J gene: TRBJ1-5
CDR3 protein: CASRVGSWNQPQHF

V gene: TRBV5-6
J gene: TRBJ2-7
CDR3 protein: CASSSIRDRNSYEQYF

V gene: TRBV5-6
J gene: TRBJ2-7
CDR3 protein: CASTSVGPIAGVSQYF

V gene: TRBV4-2
J gene: TRBJ1-2
CDR3 protein: CASSPDRTNYGYTF

V gene: TRBV5-5
J gene: TRBJ1-2
CDR3 protein: CASSYDMGAGYTF

V gene: TRBV30
J gene: TRBJ2-5
CDR3 protein: CAWSIELRETQYF

V gene: TRBV19
J gene: TRBJ2-2
CDR3 protein: CASTGGTNTGELFF

V gene: TRBV5-1
J gene: TRBJ2-1
CDR3 protein: CASSSSGLAANEQFF

V gene: TRBV27
J gene: TRBJ1-2
CDR3 protein: CASTSLTGGNYGYTF

V gene: TRBV30
J gene: TRBJ2-7
CDR3 protein: CAWSPGQGAYEQYF

V gene: TRBV6-5
J gene: TRBJ1-1
CDR3 protein: CASSRQTGAEAFF

V gene: TRBV29-1
J gene: TRBJ2-6
CDR3 protein: CSVEDRSAHSGANVLTF

V gene: TRBV6-6
J gene: TRBJ1-6
CDR3 protein: CASSYRQGSNSPLHF

V gene: TRBV29-1
J gene: TRBJ1-1
CDR3 protein: CSVRSGMNTEAFF

V gene: TRBV9
J gene: TRBJ2-1
CDR3 protein: CASSTTGLGRYEQFF

V gene: TRBV11-3
J gene: TRBJ1-2
CDR3 protein: CASSSGDRDTF

V gene: TRBV9
J gene: TRBJ2-1
CDR3 protein: CASSGKDTDHNEQFF

V gene: TRBV11-2
J gene: TRBJ1-6
CDR3 protein: CASGGDSKRFYHF

V gene: TRBV5-8
J gene: TRBJ2-1
CDR3 protein: CASSSGQGVGHEQFF

V gene: TRBV19
J gene: TRBJ1-1
CDR3 protein: CASRGPNTEAFF

V gene: TRBV18
J gene: TRBJ2-3
CDR3 protein: CASSPPKGYSTDTQYF

V gene: TRBV9
J gene: TRBJ2-3
CDR3 protein: CASSAGGGPDTQYF

V gene: TRBV29-1
J gene: TRBJ1-3
CDR3 protein: CSVLENTIYF

V gene: TRBV19
J gene: TRBJ2-7
CDR3 protein: CASSPLGTSGTYEQYF

V gene: TRBV7-2
J gene: TRBJ1-2
CDR3 protein: CASILSGGNYGYTF